These T cell receptor beta chains were read from a single sample in a study of spatial heterogeneity in lung cancer. MiXCR, run by TCRdb on the 5' RACE reads, gives a single entry per CDR3 protein. The sample consists of some 4,100 distinct CDR3 sequences, approximately 9% of them appearing once. The sequences come from normal lung tissue next to the tumor, collected at surgery. The receptor set was obtained from a female donor with early-stage non-small cell lung cancer. Both conserved end residues are part of each CDR3. A D gene is named only where the DNA matches it firmly. Expanded clones get a size class; other rows say once, few or many, or leave the size out.

j_call clone_size d_call v_call cdr3_aa cdr3_nt
TRBJ2-3 . TRBD2 TRBV3-1 CASSPGLAGADTQYF TGTGCCAGCAGCCCGGGACTAGCGGGAGCAGATACGCAGTATTTT
TRBJ2-7 . TRBD2 TRBV20-1 CSAPLAGGNYEQYF TGCAGTGCGCCACTAGCGGGAGGGAACTACGAGCAGTACTTC
TRBJ2-5 medium-sized . TRBV7-2 CASSLQDGTETQYF TGTGCCAGCAGCTTACAGGACGGCACAGAGACCCAGTACTTC
TRBJ2-2 . . TRBV11-3 CASSAKRVGGELFF TGTGCCAGCAGCGCCAAGAGAGTCGGCGGGGAGCTGTTTTTT
TRBJ2-3 few TRBD2 TRBV20-1 CSARKLAGGTGDTQYF TGCAGTGCTAGAAAACTAGCGGGGGGAACCGGAGATACGCAGTATTTT
TRBJ1-1 medium-sized . TRBV18 CASSPRDTEAFF TGTGCCAGCTCACCCAGGGACACTGAAGCTTTCTTT
TRBJ2-5 many . TRBV5-8 CASSRTGAQGTQYF TGTGCCAGCAGCCGGACGGGCGCTCAAGGGACCCAGTACTTC
TRBJ2-3 large . TRBV30 CAWSGSSERHTQYF TGTGCCTGGAGTGGGTCTAGCGAACGGCATACGCAGTATTTT
TRBJ2-2 medium-sized . TRBV5-1 CASSLSAQGPAGELFF TGCGCCAGCAGCTTGTCAGCCCAGGGACCAGCCGGGGAGCTGTTTTTT
TRBJ2-3 medium-sized . TRBV5-1 CASSFSRDTQYF TGCGCCAGCAGCTTTTCTAGAGATACGCAGTATTTT
TRBJ2-3 medium-sized . TRBV7-9 CASSLGGPGVTDTQYF TGTGCCAGCAGCTTAGGGGGTCCGGGAGTGACAGATACGCAGTATTTT
TRBJ2-3 . TRBD2 TRBV20-1 CSAPALGGRAESTDTQYF TGCAGTGCCCCGGCTCTGGGCGGGAGGGCCGAGTCGACAGATACGCAGTATTTT
TRBJ2-1 medium-sized . TRBV7-2 CASSTSDFSYNEQFF TGTGCCAGCAGCACCTCGGACTTCTCCTACAATGAGCAGTTCTTC
TRBJ1-1 many . TRBV5-4 CASSPDRMMNTEAFF TGTGCCAGCAGCCCAGACAGGATGATGAACACTGAAGCTTTCTTT
TRBJ1-6 medium-sized . TRBV4-3 CASSWGSNSPLHF TGCGCCAGCTCATGGGGAAGTAATTCACCCCTCCACTTT
TRBJ2-2 many . TRBV6-5 CASSPNRSGAYTGELFF TGTGCCAGCAGCCCTAACCGGTCGGGAGCGTACACCGGGGAGCTGTTTTTT
TRBJ2-3 . . TRBV4-2 CASSQVRSSGLDTQYF TGTGCCAGCAGCCAAGTTCGCTCGTCGGGGCTAGATACGCAGTATTTT
TRBJ2-7 medium-sized . TRBV3-1 CASSQMGEQYF TGTGCCAGCAGCCAAATGGGCGAGCAGTACTTC
TRBJ1-1 medium-sized . TRBV7-2 CASSLATEAFF TGTGCCAGCAGCTTAGCGACAGAAGCTTTCTTT
TRBJ1-5 medium-sized . TRBV19 CARLEGGNQPQHF TGTGCCAGACTTGAAGGGGGCAATCAGCCCCAGCATTTT
TRBJ2-7 medium-sized . TRBV5-6 CASSLGRANEQYF TGTGCCAGCAGCTTGGGCAGAGCGAACGAGCAGTACTTC
TRBJ1-1 many TRBD1 TRBV20-1 CSARGQGAVNTEAFF TGCAGTGCTAGGGGACAGGGGGCCGTGAACACTGAAGCTTTCTTT
TRBJ2-7 many . TRBV19 CASRSSGYEQYF TGTGCCAGTAGGAGTTCGGGGTACGAGCAGTACTTC
TRBJ1-1 many TRBD1 TRBV5-1 CASSSGQPNTEAFF TGCGCCAGCAGCTCGGGACAGCCGAACACTGAAGCTTTCTTT
TRBJ1-6 medium-sized TRBD1 TRBV7-3 CASSSGQPNSPLHF TGTGCCAGCAGCTCGGGACAGCCAAATTCACCCCTCCACTTT
TRBJ1-1 . . TRBV5-6 CASSFWGTEAFF TGTGCCAGCAGCTTTTGGGGCACTGAAGCTTTCTTT
TRBJ1-3 medium-sized . TRBV2 CASSQGASGNTIYF TGTGCCAGCAGCCAGGGAGCTTCTGGAAACACCATATATTTT
TRBJ2-7 medium-sized . TRBV12-3/TRBV12-4 CASSPDLGEQYF TGTGCCAGCAGTCCCGACCTGGGCGAGCAGTACTTC
TRBJ2-5 large TRBD2 TRBV6-5 CASSFGTSGYNQETQYF TGTGCCAGCAGTTTCGGGACTAGCGGGTACAACCAAGAGACCCAGTACTTC
TRBJ2-3 medium-sized TRBD2 TRBV29-1 CSVPGEGGDTQYF TGCAGCGTTCCCGGGGAGGGAGGGGATACGCAGTATTTT
TRBJ2-3 medium-sized . TRBV24-1 CATSAGAGVGAHTDTQYF TGTGCCACCAGTGCTGGGGCGGGAGTGGGGGCGCATACAGATACGCAGTATTTT